This T cell receptor (beta chain) was observed in a study of T-cell reconstitution after alpha-beta-depleted transplantation in children. The CDR3 loop spans 13 amino acids. Trimming took 0 bases from V and 14 from J, leaving 14 bases between them. Germline loops: CDR1 SGHAT, CDR2 FQDESV (reference sequence). TCRbeta library preparation incorporated unique molecular identifiers. TCRdb fed the PCR reads into MiXCR, producing one record per CDR3 protein. The sample lists a few hundred thousand distinct CDR3 sequences; approximately 11% were seen once. The chain carries TRBV11-1 and TRBJ2-4; D gene uncertain. This receptor was taken from a human donor who donated a stem cell graft to a child with acute myeloid leukemia. The sequencing used PBMCs from the stem cell graft donor, collected from the stem cell graft. The CDR3 bases are TGTGCCAGCAGCTTAGCGCGGCGGTCCCGAGAGTACTTC. It encodes CASSLARRSREYF.